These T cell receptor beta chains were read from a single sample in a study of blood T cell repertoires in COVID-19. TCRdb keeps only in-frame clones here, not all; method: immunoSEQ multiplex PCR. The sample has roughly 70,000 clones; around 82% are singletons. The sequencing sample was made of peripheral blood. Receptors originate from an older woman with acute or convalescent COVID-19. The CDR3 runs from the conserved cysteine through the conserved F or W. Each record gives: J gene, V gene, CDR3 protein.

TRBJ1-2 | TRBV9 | CASSPYRGENGYTF
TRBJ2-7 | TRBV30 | CAWSVSGYEQYF
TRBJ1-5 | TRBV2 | CASSVQGRQPQHF
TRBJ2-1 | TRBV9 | CASSAGGGLNNEQFF
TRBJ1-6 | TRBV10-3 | CAISESAGNNSPLHF
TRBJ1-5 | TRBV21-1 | CASPRGSRNQPQHF
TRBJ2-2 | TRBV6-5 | CASSYRDTRSVELFF
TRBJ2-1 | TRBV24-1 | CATSDPSNPAGNEQFF
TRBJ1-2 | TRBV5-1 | CASSVGPSGRGGYGYTF
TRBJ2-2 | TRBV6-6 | CASSRDRGLGGAGELFF
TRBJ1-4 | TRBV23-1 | CASSLTGEEEKLFF
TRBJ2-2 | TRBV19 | CASSIGQSGELFF
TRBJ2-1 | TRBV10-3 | CAISGGRTGADNEQFF
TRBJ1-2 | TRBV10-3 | CAISATGEDYGYTF
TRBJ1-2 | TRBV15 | CATSITGGGGYTF
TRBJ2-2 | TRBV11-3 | CASSAIAGGPGELFF
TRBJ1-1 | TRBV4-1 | CASSQESLGGTEAFF
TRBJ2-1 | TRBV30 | CAWSVTGGLNNEQFF
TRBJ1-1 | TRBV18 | CASSPPVGQGASSEAFF
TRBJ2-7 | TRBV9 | CASSAGTGDYEQYF
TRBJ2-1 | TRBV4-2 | CASSPGGVADNEQFF
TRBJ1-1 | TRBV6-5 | CASSYSTGVGTEAFF
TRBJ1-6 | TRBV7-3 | CASSSTVNSPLHF
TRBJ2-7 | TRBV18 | CASSPPTGGNEQYF
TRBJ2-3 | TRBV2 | CASTPGGLTDTQYF
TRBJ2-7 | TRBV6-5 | CASSYSNSYEQYF
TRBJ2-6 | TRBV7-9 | CASSSTSGTASGANVLTF
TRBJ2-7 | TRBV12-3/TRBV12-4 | CASSRQGYEQYF
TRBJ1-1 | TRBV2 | CASLSEGGKNTEAFF
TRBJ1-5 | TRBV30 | CAWRRGVGSNQPQHF
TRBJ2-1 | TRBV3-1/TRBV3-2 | CASRRTSGGENEQFF
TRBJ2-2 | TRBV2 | CASNFGRAGPNTGELFF
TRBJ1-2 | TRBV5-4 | CASSGTGRGGYGYTF
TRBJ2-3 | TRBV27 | CASSLSSRGTSTDTQYF
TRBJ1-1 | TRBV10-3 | CAISAGGSTTEAFF
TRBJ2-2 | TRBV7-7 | CASSSIAGGELFF
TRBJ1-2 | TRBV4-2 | CASSQETVRGNGYTF
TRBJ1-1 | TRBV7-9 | CASSPTENTEAFF
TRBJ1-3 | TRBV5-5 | CASSLASLGNTIYF
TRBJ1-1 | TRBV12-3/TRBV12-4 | CASSFAGNTEAFF
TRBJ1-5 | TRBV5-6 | CASSLSWLNQPQHF
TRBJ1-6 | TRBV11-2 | CASSRGADYNSPLHF
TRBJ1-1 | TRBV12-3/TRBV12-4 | CASSSLGNGKAFF
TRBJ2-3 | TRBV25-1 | CASRREDTDTQYF